The source of this T cell receptor (beta chain) is a study of T cell responses to AZD1222 COVID-19 vaccine. Study outcomes and limitations: All repertoire sampling was performed exclusively after the peak T cell response. Distributed over spike, vaccine-associated CD4 TCRs predominated at 160-218 and 743-854. AZD1222 recipients seropositive at baseline numbered only six or seven. Elevations in Spike-specific TCR breadth and depth followed administration of two AZD1222 doses.

Concerning this clone: Its antigen is unidentified.

Clones were sequenced by immunoSEQ multiplex PCR, and TCRdb holds only the in-frame ones, with some missing. The table includes 55,000 to 75,000 clones, 60% to 85% detected once. Trimming removed 4 bases at V and 9 bases at J, with 17 bases between. The length of the CDR3 is 14 residues. Germline V gene data show CDR1 as SGHRS and CDR2 as YFSETQ. The sequencing used peripheral blood, collected on day 0 of MenACWY control vaccination. The chain employs TRBV5-1 and TRBJ2-1; D is ambiguous. This receptor was obtained from an adult in good health. CDR3 loop: CASSLVDPWGEQFF. The CDR3 DNA reads as TGCGCCAGCAGCCTTGTTGACCCATGGGGTGAGCAGTTCTTC.